The TCR beta chain under discussion was sequenced for a study of cytomegalovirus exposure and HLA in healthy donors. Note on this clone: Its cognate antigen is unknown.

PCR was performed using 60 Vbeta and 13 Jbeta primers. Measured with immunoSEQ multiplex PCR; TCRdb has only the in-frame clones, and not every one. The sample table sets out around 40,000 clones. The germline CDR1 and CDR2 sequences are LGHNA and YNFKEQ. The CDR3 is 16 amino acids. The J segment lost 8 bases and the V segment lost 5 bases, leaving 15 bases of the junction unmatched. Study-level points and caveats: Common viral pathogens seemed to be connected with several of the most significant clusters, according to a later analysis.

This chain connects TRBV4-2 to TRBJ1-2, with 9 positions matching TRBD1. The sequence was collected from a man aged 25 to 40 in good health and CMV-seronegative. The sequencing sample was made of PBMCs. The CDR3 loop reads CASSAGPGTGNGGYTF. The CDR3 nucleotides are TGTGCCAGCAGCGCGGGTCCCGGGACAGGGAACGGAGGCTACACCTTC.